This T cell receptor beta chain was recorded in a study of T cell responses to AZD1222 COVID-19 vaccine. Study conclusions and caveats: Only 5 or 6 people who got AZD1222 tested seropositive at baseline. Spike as a whole was targeted by vaccine-associated CD4 TCRs, dominant at 160-218 and 743-854. Nearly half of spike-specific TCRs reportedly target variant regions that are unmutated in the B.1.351 and B.1.1.7 variants. The donors showed a predominance of white British ancestry and of females, with possible underestimation of clonal diversity.

TCRdb's table, derived via immunoSEQ multiplex PCR, lists solely in-frame clones and lacks some. The sample shows some 150,000 clones, 65% to 90% of them seen only once. With regard to this clone: The antigen remains unidentified.

The V and J ends lost 1 base and 9 bases respectively, with 16 bases between them. Germline values: CDR1 MDHEN, CDR2 SYDVKM. The CDR3 sequence is 16 residues long. The receptor was isolated from an adult who received the MenACWY meningococcal vaccine as a control. Sequenced here: peripheral blood, sampled 28 days after the second dose of the MenACWY control vaccine. The rearrangement joins TRBV28 to TRBJ1-6; possible D gene TRBD1, 6 bases. The CDR3 coding sequence is TGTGCCAGCAGTTTATTACAGGGCTCGTTCGGTTCACCCCTCCACTTT. This translates into CASSLLQGSFGSPLHF.